This T cell receptor beta chain derives from a study of blood T cell repertoires in COVID-19 (dated by TCRdb to the early 2020s). The study in broad terms: Samples from collaborators originated in the United States, Italy and Spain and spanned both the acute and convalescent phases of COVID-19. The material from the prospective study consisted of cDNA or gDNA derived from T cells, B-cell-depleted T cells, or PBMCs. The dataset comprised deeply sampled blood TCRbeta repertoires from subjects exposed to, actively infected with, or recovered from COVID-19. The repertoires were released in a freely available public database intended as a resource for research on the immune response to SARS-CoV-2. The samples were drawn from the first 160 participants of the ongoing ImmuneRACE study and from roughly 1,300 subjects provided by 6 global collaborators. Sample metadata almost always included a de-identified subject ID, COVID-19 status, age in years and sex. Where available, HLA class I and class II types were taken from metadata supplied by the sample provider and were not determined by assay-based typing. The study at large found these results: The quantity of clinical and demographic metadata differed by source and by participant and was supplied without curation.

The CDR3 holds 12 amino acids from the cysteine to the phenylalanine. Only the CDR3 portion is preserved as DNA: 36 bases, with reading frame beginning at the first base. The germline V gene sets CDR1 to SGHVS and CDR2 to FQNEAQ. A distance of 14 bases separates the germline ends of V and J, which lose 5 bases and 10 bases respectively. The immunoSEQ Assay, a bias-controlled multiplex PCR, was used to amplify TCRbeta CDR3 regions from genomic DNA. In the source study's methods: The number of nucleated cells in each sample was estimated from the amplification of reference gene primers within the assay. Sequence reads were collapsed and filtered to measure the absolute abundance of every unique TCRbeta CDR3 rearrangement. Productive Simpson clonality was computed per sample as the square root of Simpson's diversity index over productive rearrangements. As stored in TCRdb, this immuneACCESS dataset retains in-frame rearrangements with V and J assigned. A fraction of the clones does not appear; measured against another copy, unresolved V genes explain less than half of the discrepancy, and the remainder lacks a known reason. V, J and clone size derive from that table, while D and trimming were established from the DNA sequence. This sample lists approximately 300,000 clones; over 70% were detected once. The top ten clones comprise 1.2% of the sample.

As for this clone: What antigen it recognizes has not been identified. No base quality information exists; no much larger clone differs at one position.

Whole blood was collected in K2EDTA tubes by collaborating institutions according to the institutions' own protocols. For TCRbeta analysis, collaborators shipped samples in one of three forms: frozen whole blood, isolated PBMCs, or DNA extracted from either of those sample types. The sequence came from a woman aged 50 to 60 with acute or convalescent COVID-19. In this chain, TRBV7-8 is recombined with TRBJ1-1; the D gene lacks a confident call. The specimen sequenced was peripheral blood. CDR3 region: CASSPLRGGAFF. The nucleotide sequence is given as TGTGCCAGCAGCCCCCTCCGTGGAGGAGCTTTCTTT.